What follows are 31 T cell receptor beta chains derived from one specimen sequenced in a study of T cell responses to AZD1222 COVID-19 vaccine (dated by TCRdb to about 2021). The time point label on this specimen signifies: baseline before first vaccination. Library prep was done by the immunoSEQ multiplex PCR assay. TCRdb mirrors the immuneACCESS table, restricted to in-frame sequences. Some clones are absent from its copies; in checked studies, under half trace to an unresolved V gene, and the reason for the others is unknown. The sample table lists roughly 100,000 clones, about 81% of them with a count of one. The ten biggest clones cover approximately 5.1% of the sample. This material consisted of peripheral blood, taken on day 0 of AZD1222 vaccination. These receptors came from an adult in good health.

The V and J genes are TRBV18 and TRBJ2-5, with 8 nucleotides matching TRBD1. The CDR3 loop spans 15 amino acids. V was pared by 1 base and J by 4 bases, with 5 bases of the junction left unmatched. From germline, CDR1 is KGHSH and CDR2 LQKENI. CDR3 bases: TGTGCCAGCTCACCACTAGGACAGGGTAGAGAGACCCAGTACTTC. As protein: CASSPLGQGRETQYF.

The chain recombines TRBV4-3 with TRBJ1-1; D unresolved. Germline loops: CDR1 LGHNA, CDR2 YSLEER. Trimming shortened V by 0 bases and J by 1 base, and 9 bases separated the two germline ends. CDR3 length: 15 amino acids. The CDR3 reads CASSQETRTNTEAFF. The CDR3 nucleotides read TGCGCCAGCAGCCAAGAGACGAGGACGAACACTGAAGCTTTCTTT.

The chain uses TRBV3-1 (or the pseudogene TRBV3-2) and TRBJ2-6, with D perhaps assigned TRBD1 or TRBD2 (5 bases each). CDR1 and CDR2 (germline): LGHDT, YNNKEL (reference sequence). The V gene lost 4 bases and the J gene lost 0 bases, with 16 bases spanning the gap. The CDR3 length is 18 residues. The CDR3: CASSPRGRGISGANVLTF. The DNA of the CDR3 is TGTGCCAGCAGCCCTCGGGGCCGGGGAATCTCTGGGGCCAACGTCCTGACTTTC.

The CDR3 loop is CASREGGRVNNSPLHF. CDR3 bases: TGTGCCAGTAGGGAAGGGGGGCGAGTTAATAATTCACCCCTCCACTTT. This rearrangement joins TRBV19 to TRBJ1-6, with D maybe TRBD1 (6 bases). Trimming took 6 bases from V and 5 from J, leaving 17 bases between them. The CDR3 runs 16 residues. The germline V gene encodes CDR1 LNHDA and CDR2 SQIVND (reference sequence). Full variable domain (remainder filled in from reference TRBV19 and TRBJ1-6): DGGITQSPKYLFRKEGQNVTLSCEQNLNHDAMYWYRQDPGQGLRLIYYSQIVNDFQKGDIAEGYSVSREKKESFPLTVTSAQKNPTAFYLCASREGGRVNNSPLHFGNGTRLTVT.

The rearrangement joins TRBV19 to TRBJ1-4, with 8 nucleotides matching TRBD1. The V and J ends lost 6 bases and 6 bases, in that order; junction bases with no gene match: 9. The length of the CDR3 is 15 residues. Germline V gives CDR1 LNHDA, CDR2 SQIVND (reference sequence). The CDR3, as DNA: TGTGCCAGTAGGAGGACAGGGCTTGACGATGAAAAACTGTTTTTT. Its protein product is CASRRTGLDDEKLFF.

The J gene is TRBJ1-1, the V gene TRBV19; possible D gene TRBD1, 6 bases. CDR3 length: 14 residues. V was pared by 5 bases and J by 1 base, with 11 bases between. Germline V gives CDR1 LNHDA, CDR2 SQIVND (reference sequence). CDR3 in amino acids: CASSFDRTNTEAFF. Here the CDR3 DNA reads TGTGCCAGTAGTTTCGACAGGACGAACACTGAAGCTTTCTTT.

The chain combines TRBV5-1 with TRBJ1-1, with a possible D match to TRBD1 (6 bases). This CDR3 has 12 amino acids. From germline, CDR1 is SGHRS and CDR2 YFSETQ. With 7 bases removed from V and 7 bases from J, the gap between germline ends came to 14 bases. CDR3 sequence (DNA): TGCGCCAGCTCCAGCGGGGGCCTTGAAGCTTTCTTT. Translated: CASSSGGLEAFF.

The CDR3 DNA follows: TGTGCCAGCAGCCTGGGACAGGGGACTAACTATGGCTACACCTTC. Its protein is CASSLGQGTNYGYTF. The V and J genes are TRBV5-4 and TRBJ1-2; 10 bases are shared with TRBD1. This CDR3 region has 15 residues. Germline CDR1 and CDR2: SGHNT and YYREEE (reference sequence). V lost 4 bases to trimming and J lost 0 bases; unmatched junction nucleotides: 3.

V and J are TRBV4-2 and TRBJ2-7, with TRBD2 matching over 9 bases. V gave up 1 base and J gave up 0 bases; unmatched junction bases: 4. The CDR3 loop spans 16 amino acids. Per the germline V gene, CDR1 is LGHNA and CDR2 is YNFKEQ. CDR3 loop: CASSQASGDVSYEQYF. In DNA form, the CDR3 reads TGTGCCAGCAGCCAAGCTAGCGGGGATGTCTCCTACGAGCAGTACTTC.

This rearrangement joins TRBV7-6 to TRBJ2-3; D is possibly TRBD1 (5 bases). The length of the CDR3 is 14 residues. The germline gives CDR1 SGHVS, CDR2 FNYEAQ. The V gene lost 0 bases and the J gene lost 5 bases, with 9 bases spanning the gap. Here the CDR3 DNA reads TGTGCCAGCAGCTTAGCCCAGGGTGGAGATACGCAGTATTTT. This sequence encodes CASSLAQGGDTQYF.

The CDR3 loop reads CASSLSRAEGANYGYTF. The CDR3 DNA is TGTGCCAGCAGCTTAAGTCGAGCGGAGGGGGCTAACTATGGCTACACCTTC. J is TRBJ1-2 and V is TRBV7-3, with D perhaps TRBD1 (6 bases). The V gene's germline CDR1 is SGHTA and CDR2 FQGTGA. Deletions cut 1 base from V and 0 bases from J, with 15 bases between. This CDR3 has 17 amino acids.

The CDR3 nucleotides read TGTGCCAGCAGTTCCCTCGGAGAGACCCAGTACTTC. This translates into CASSSLGETQYF. The genes are TRBV7-9 and TRBJ2-5; D is uncertain. Germline V lookup: CDR1 SEHNR, CDR2 FQNEAQ (reference sequence). The CDR3 covers 12 residues. Trimming left V 6 bases short and J 4 bases short, with 9 bases between.

The CDR3 loop reads CASSFGAFPYGYTF. CDR3 sequence (DNA): TGTGCCAGCAGCTTCGGGGCGTTCCCTTATGGCTACACCTTC. This chain links TRBV7-4 with TRBJ1-2; tentative D call: TRBD1 (5 bases). Per germline, CDR1 SGHVT and CDR2 SQSDAQ. This CDR3 is 14 amino acids long. Trimming shortened V by 3 bases and J by 5 bases, and 13 bases separated the two germline ends.

This sequence joins TRBV5-1 and TRBJ1-2, with D tentatively TRBD1 (5 bases). Trimming removed 0 bases from V and 4 bases from J, with 10 bases in between. Germline loops: CDR1 SGHRS, CDR2 YFSETQ. The CDR3 is made up of 14 amino acids. The CDR3 coding sequence is TGCGCCAGCAGCTTGGACAGGACAAGCTATGGCTACACCTTC. As protein: CASSLDRTSYGYTF.

CDR3 in DNA: TGCGCCAGCAGCCAAGAACAGGGGAATAATTCACCCCTCCACTTT. Amino acid sequence: CASSQEQGNNSPLHF. The chain couples TRBV4-1 to TRBJ1-6; 7 bases are shared with TRBD1. CDR3 length: 15 residues. Germline values: CDR1 MGHRA, CDR2 YSYEKL. With 0 bases clipped from V and 5 bases from J, the junction kept 1 base outside the gene matches.

The genes are TRBV4-1 and TRBJ2-1, with D tentatively TRBD2 (6 bases). V lost 2 bases and J lost 8, with 19 bases in between. This CDR3 has 16 amino acids. Germline V CDR1 and CDR2: MGHRA, YSYEKL. The CDR3: CASSQTTSFLSYEQFF. The CDR3 DNA sequence: TGCGCCAGCAGCCAAACGACTAGTTTTTTATCTTATGAGCAGTTCTTC.

The chain links TRBV10-3 to TRBJ1-1; D not resolved. CDR1 is ENHRY and CDR2 is SYGVKD in the germline V gene. Trimming took off 3 bases at V and 4 bases at J, with 3 bases between the two ends. The CDR3 has 11 residues. CDR3 region: CAISDLTEAFF. The CDR3 nucleotides are TGTGCCATCAGTGATCTCACTGAAGCTTTCTTT.

The chain recombines TRBV3-1 (or the pseudogene TRBV3-2) with TRBJ1-2; D possibly corresponds to TRBD1 (5 bases). The CDR3 covers 17 residues. Germline V gene lookup returns CDR1 LGHDT and CDR2 YNNKEL (reference sequence). Trimming removed 0 bases at V and 3 bases at J, with 17 bases between. The CDR3 bases are TGTGCCAGCAGCCAAGAACAGAGTCAGGGTGTATACTATGGCTACACCTTC. It is translated as CASSQEQSQGVYYGYTF.

V is TRBV5-1 and J is TRBJ1-1; D gene unclear. The CDR3 runs 14 residues. CDR1 and CDR2 (germline): SGHRS, YFSETQ. V was cut by 2 bases and J by 1 base, with 9 bases left in between. CDR3 nucleotide sequence: TGCGCCAGCAGCTTTGGTCAGCCGAACACTGAAGCTTTCTTT. Encoded protein: CASSFGQPNTEAFF.

This clone showed up just a few times. The same CDR3 arises from other DNA sequences in this sample as well. The chain employs TRBV19 and TRBJ1-5; D gene uncertain. The CDR3 has 14 residues. V was pared by 1 base and J by 3 bases, with 7 bases between. CDR1 LNHDA and CDR2 SQIVND come from the germline V gene (reference sequence). This chain's CDR3 is CASSIGQNNQPQHF. In nucleotides, the CDR3 is TGTGCCAGTAGTATAGGGCAGAACAATCAGCCCCAGCATTTT.

The chain couples TRBV6-5 to TRBJ2-5; 8 nucleotides align to TRBD2. J lost 5 bases, V lost 6 bases, and 8 bases had no gene match. Germline values: CDR1 MNHEY, CDR2 SVGAGI. The CDR3 extends over 14 amino acids. The CDR3 protein is CASRGSGEVETQYF. CDR3 DNA: TGTGCCAGCAGAGGTAGCGGGGAGGTCGAGACCCAGTACTTC.

This chain connects TRBV19 to TRBJ1-1; unclear D gene. The V and J ends lost 2 bases and 1 base respectively, with 5 bases between them. Germline lookup yields CDR1 LNHDA and CDR2 SQIVND (reference sequence). This CDR3 region has 13 residues. The CDR3 is CASSIIGNTEAFF. The CDR3 DNA reads TGTGCCAGTAGTATAATAGGGAACACTGAAGCTTTCTTT. Full variable domain (rest looked up from reference TRBV19 and TRBJ1-1): DGGITQSPKYLFRKEGQNVTLSCEQNLNHDAMYWYRQDPGQGLRLIYYSQIVNDFQKGDIAEGYSVSREKKESFPLTVTSAQKNPTAFYLCASSIIGNTEAFFGQGTRLTVV.

V is TRBV5-1 and J is TRBJ1-2; TRBD1 matches 8 bases. V lost 4 bases and J lost 7; bases outside the gene matches: 9. Germline loops: CDR1 SGHRS, CDR2 YFSETQ. The CDR3 spans 14 residues. The CDR3 DNA follows: TGCGCCAGCAGCGTAGACAGGGGAACAGGTGGCTACACCTTC. Protein: CASSVDRGTGGYTF.

This chain connects TRBV4-3 to TRBJ1-4; D possibly corresponds to TRBD1 (6 bases). V gave up 1 base and J gave up 8 bases, with 14 bases separating them. The germline CDR1 and CDR2 sequences are LGHNA and YSLEER. There are 15 residues in the CDR3. For the CDR3, the DNA is TGCGCCAGCAGCCAAGGGGACACCTGGGACGAAAAACTGTTTTTT. Translation gives CASSQGDTWDEKLFF.

This chain joins TRBV2 and TRBJ1-5; TRBD1 aligns across 7 bases. The V gene end was trimmed by 4 bases and the J gene end by 5 bases; junction bases not matched to a gene: 8. CDR1 and CDR2 (germline): SNHLY, FYNNEI. This CDR3 is 15 amino acids long. As DNA, the CDR3 is TGTGCCAGCAGTGGTAGACAGGGCAGGGATCAGCCCCAGCATTTT. It translates to CASSGRQGRDQPQHF. The entire variable domain, with the rest obtained from reference TRBV2 and TRBJ1-5, is as follows: EPEVTQTPSHQVTQMGQEVILRCVPISNHLYFYWYRQILGQKVEFLVSFYNNEISEKSEIFDDQFSVERPDGSNFTLKIRSTKLEDSAMYFCASSGRQGRDQPQHFGDGTRLSIL.

The chain couples TRBV2 to TRBJ1-2; 9 bases match TRBD1. CDR3 length: 15 amino acids. Looked up from germline, CDR1 is SNHLY and CDR2 is FYNNEI. Unmatched junction bases numbered 9, after V lost 6 bases and J lost 4 bases. CDR3 residues: CASRAPLQGAYGYTF. The CDR3 DNA reads TGTGCCAGCAGGGCCCCGCTACAGGGGGCCTATGGCTACACCTTC.

V and J are TRBV6-5 and TRBJ1-4, with D uncertain. The CDR3 totals 13 residues. Germline V gene lookup returns CDR1 MNHEY and CDR2 SVGAGI. V was cut by 0 bases and J by 8 bases, with 7 bases left in between. The CDR3 loop reads CASSYSQKEKLFF. CDR3 DNA: TGTGCCAGCAGTTACTCGCAGAAAGAAAAACTGTTTTTT.

The chain links TRBV4-1 to TRBJ1-2; D is perhaps TRBD1 (6 bases). Trimming pared 4 bases from V and 6 bases from J, leaving 18 bases between. The CDR3 runs to 15 residues. Germline V lookup: CDR1 MGHRA, CDR2 YSYEKL. The CDR3 loop is CASSLDGGPMDGYTF. CDR3 in DNA: TGCGCCAGCAGCCTAGACGGGGGGCCTATGGATGGCTACACCTTC.

The chain couples TRBV18 to TRBJ1-1, with D unresolved. V lost 2 bases, J lost 1 base, and 8 bases lay in between. The CDR3 is made up of 14 amino acids. Germline CDR1 KGHSH, CDR2 LQKENI. For the CDR3, the DNA is TGTGCCAGCTCACCAAAAGGTGGGAACACTGAAGCTTTCTTT. Its translation: CASSPKGGNTEAFF.

The genes are TRBV29-1 and TRBJ1-4, with 8 bases matching TRBD1. The CDR3 covers 14 residues. Per the germline V gene, CDR1 is SQVTM and CDR2 is ANQGSEA. The V segment lost 1 base and the J segment 4 bases; nucleotides outside the gene matches: 2. The DNA for the CDR3 is TGCAGCGTTGAAGGGACAGGGAATAATGAAAAACTGTTTTTT. It translates to CSVEGTGNNEKLFF.

This sequence joins TRBV7-8 and TRBJ1-5, with D maybe TRBD1 (5 bases). The V and J ends lost 1 base and 9 bases respectively, with 13 bases between them. Germline values: CDR1 SGHVS, CDR2 FQNEAQ. The CDR3 covers 14 residues. Written as DNA, the CDR3 is TGTGCCAGCAGCTTAGGGGGGGGGTATCCGCCCCAGCATTTT. Translated: CASSLGGGYPPQHF.